This is a list of T cell receptor beta chains from one sample in a study of CD4 T cells in relation to SARS-CoV-2 and coronaviruses. These receptors lack a known antigen. TCRdb keeps only in-frame clones here, not all; method: immunoSEQ multiplex PCR. Among roughly 30,000 clones listed, about three quarters were seen once. Sequenced material: CD4+ T cells from PBMCs, cultured in vitro. Source of these receptors: a human donor in good health. CDR3s include the opening cysteine and the closing phenylalanine or tryptophan. The order of the fields is D gene, J gene, V gene, clone size, CDR3 DNA, CDR3 protein. D genes are given only for firm matches. Expanded clones are given a class, and other clones once, few, many or no size at all.

NA	TRBJ1-1	TRBV6-6	NA	TGTGCCAGCAGTTACGGGACAGAAGCTTTCTTT	CASSYGTEAFF
TRBD1	TRBJ2-3	TRBV5-1	NA	TGCGCCAGCAGCGGGACAGTCCCTAGCACAGATACGCAGTATTTT	CASSGTVPSTDTQYF
NA	TRBJ1-6	TRBV18	few	TGTGCCAGCTCACCGGGGGGAGCAAATAATTCACCCCTCCACTTT	CASSPGGANNSPLHF
NA	TRBJ1-3	TRBV5-1	NA	TGCGCCAGCAGCTTGTGGGGGGCGGCTGGAAACACCATATATTTT	CASSLWGAAGNTIYF
NA	TRBJ1-5	TRBV7-9	NA	TGTGCCAGCAGCTTGGAGGCCAATCAGCCCCAGCATTTT	CASSLEANQPQHF
NA	TRBJ2-7	TRBV10-1	few	TGCGCCAGCAGTGATAAGGGGAAGGGCGAGCAGTACTTC	CASSDKGKGEQYF
NA	TRBJ1-2	TRBV12-3/TRBV12-4	NA	TGTGCCAGCAGCGTTGCGGCCCTGCGGGGCTACACCTTC	CASSVAALRGYTF
NA	TRBJ1-6	TRBV19	NA	TGTGCCAGTAGTAGGGACGGTGAAAATTCACCCCTCCACTTT	CASSRDGENSPLHF
NA	TRBJ2-2	TRBV10-3	few	TGTGCCATCAGTGTGGTCACCGGGGAGCTGTTTTTT	CAISVVTGELFF
NA	TRBJ1-3	TRBV5-6	NA	TGTGCCAGCAGGATTCAGGGGTTAAGCTCTGGAAACACCATATATTTT	CASRIQGLSSGNTIYF
TRBD1	TRBJ1-2	TRBV10-3	NA	TGTGCCATCAGGGGGGACAGGGCCTCCCCTGGCTACACCTTC	CAIRGDRASPGYTF
TRBD1	TRBJ2-3	TRBV3-1/TRBV3-2	few	TGTGCCAGCAGCCAAGGAGGGGGCCAGAGGTATTTT	CASSQGGGQRYF
TRBD2	TRBJ2-7	TRBV27	NA	TGTGCCAGCAGTTTCAGAGCGGGAGGGATGGGGGAGCAGTACTTC	CASSFRAGGMGEQYF
NA	TRBJ1-2	TRBV3-1/TRBV3-2	NA	TGTGCCAGCAGCCAAGCCCCCGTAAGCTATGGCTACACCTTC	CASSQAPVSYGYTF
TRBD1	TRBJ2-5	TRBV9	NA	TGTGCCAGCAGCGTCCCGACAGGGGGTACAGAGACCCAGTACTTC	CASSVPTGGTETQYF
NA	TRBJ2-2	TRBV2	NA	TGTGCCAGCAGTGAAGGCGCAGGGGGGTACACCGGGGAGCTGTTTTTT	CASSEGAGGYTGELFF
TRBD1	TRBJ1-1	TRBV6-5	NA	TGTGCCAGCACCTCGGGGGGACAGGGATCCGGCACTTTCTTT	CASTSGGQGSGTFF
TRBD2	TRBJ2-3	TRBV28	once	TGTGCCAGCAGTCTCCGGACTAGCGGGAGGGCCGGGGATACGCAGTATTTT	CASSLRTSGRAGDTQYF
NA	TRBJ2-3	TRBV10-3	NA	TGTGCCATCAGTGATCCCCCGAATACGCAGTATTTT	CAISDPPNTQYF
NA	TRBJ1-1	TRBV7-2	once	TGTGCCAGCACCCCCCTAGACACTGAAGCTTTCTTT	CASTPLDTEAFF
NA	TRBJ2-1	TRBV5-1	NA	TGCGCCAGCAGCTCGTCGGAAAATGAGCAGTTCTTC	CASSSSENEQFF
TRBD1	TRBJ2-7	TRBV2	few	TGTGCCAGCAGTGGACCGGGACAGGGGACTAAGCAGTACTTC	CASSGPGQGTKQYF
NA	TRBJ2-2	TRBV5-4	NA	TGTGCCAGCAGCTTCGAGGGGGGGCAAAACACCGGGGAGCTGTTTTTT	CASSFEGGQNTGELFF
TRBD2	TRBJ2-1	TRBV4-1	few	TGCGCCAGCAGCCAAGTGGTAGCGGGGATCTACAATGAGCAGTTCTTC	CASSQVVAGIYNEQFF
NA	TRBJ1-2	TRBV6-5	NA	TGTGCCAGCACTAAGGACAGCTCCGTTAACTATGGCTACACCTTC	CASTKDSSVNYGYTF
NA	TRBJ1-5	TRBV27	few	TGTGCCAGCAGTGAACAGGGAAGGCAGCCCCAGCATTTT	CASSEQGRQPQHF
NA	TRBJ2-1	TRBV19	NA	TGTGCCAGTAGTGGCGGGGTATCCTACAATGAGCAGTTCTTC	CASSGGVSYNEQFF
NA	TRBJ2-4	TRBV7-2	once	TGTGCCAGCAGCTTAGTCTCAGAAGCCAAAAACATTCAGTACTTC	CASSLVSEAKNIQYF
TRBD1	TRBJ2-1	TRBV6-5	NA	TGTGCCAGCAGAATGACAGGGAACTACAATGAGCAGTTCTTC	CASRMTGNYNEQFF
TRBD1	TRBJ1-5	TRBV2	NA	TGTGCCAGCAGTGACAGGGGGCAAAGAGGTCAGCCCCAGCATTTT	CASSDRGQRGQPQHF
NA	TRBJ1-1	TRBV6-4	once	TGTGCCAGCAGTGTTGAGGAGGGTACTGAAGCTTTCTTT	CASSVEEGTEAFF
TRBD2	TRBJ2-5	TRBV5-6	NA	TGTGCCAGCAGCCAACTAGCGGGGCAAGAGACCCAGTACTTC	CASSQLAGQETQYF
NA	TRBJ1-6	TRBV5-1	medium-sized	TGCGCCAGCAGCCCGGGACAAAATTCACCCCTCCACTTT	CASSPGQNSPLHF
TRBD1	TRBJ1-6	TRBV27	few	TGTGCCAGCAGTCCCCGGACAGGGGACGTGCGCAATTCACCCCTCCACTTT	CASSPRTGDVRNSPLHF
NA	TRBJ2-1	TRBV9	NA	TGTGCCAGCAGCGTAGATAACAGGGGACTTCACAATGAGCAGTTCTTC	CASSVDNRGLHNEQFF
NA	TRBJ1-1	TRBV5-4	few	TGTGCCAGCAACTCGGGGGGGCCCAAGAACACTGAAGCTTTCTTT	CASNSGGPKNTEAFF
NA	TRBJ1-1	TRBV30	NA	TGTGCCTGGAGCGACCTAGGCAACACTGAAGCTTTCTTT	CAWSDLGNTEAFF
TRBD1	TRBJ1-1	TRBV19	NA	TGTGCCAGTAGTCCAACACGGGGACAGGGCGTATGTGAAGCTTTCTTT	CASSPTRGQGVCEAFF
NA	TRBJ2-2	TRBV9	NA	TGTGCCAGCAGCGTAGGCACGTACAACACCGGGGAGCTGTTTTTT	CASSVGTYNTGELFF